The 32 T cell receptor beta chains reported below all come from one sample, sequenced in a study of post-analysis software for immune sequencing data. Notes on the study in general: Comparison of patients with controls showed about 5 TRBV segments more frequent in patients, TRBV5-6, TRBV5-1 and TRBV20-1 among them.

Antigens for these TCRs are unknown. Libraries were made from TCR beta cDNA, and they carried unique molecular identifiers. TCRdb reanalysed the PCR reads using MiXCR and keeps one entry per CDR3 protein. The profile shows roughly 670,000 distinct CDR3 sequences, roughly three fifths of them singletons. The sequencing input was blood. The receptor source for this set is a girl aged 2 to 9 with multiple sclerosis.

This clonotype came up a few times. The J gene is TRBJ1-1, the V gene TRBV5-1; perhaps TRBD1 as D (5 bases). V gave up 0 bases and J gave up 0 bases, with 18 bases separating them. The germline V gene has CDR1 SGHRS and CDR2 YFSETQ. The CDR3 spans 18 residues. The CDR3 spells CASSLAGPGLVLNTEAFF. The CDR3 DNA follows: TGCGCCAGCAGCTTGGCCGGTCCGGGGCTGGTCCTGAACACTGAAGCTTTCTTT.

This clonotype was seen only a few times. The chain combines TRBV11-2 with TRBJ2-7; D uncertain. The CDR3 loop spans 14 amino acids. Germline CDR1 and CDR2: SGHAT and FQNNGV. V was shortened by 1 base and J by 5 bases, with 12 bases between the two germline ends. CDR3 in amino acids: CASSLGPGGNEQYF. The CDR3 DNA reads TGTGCCAGCAGCTTAGGTCCGGGTGGAAACGAGCAGTACTTC.

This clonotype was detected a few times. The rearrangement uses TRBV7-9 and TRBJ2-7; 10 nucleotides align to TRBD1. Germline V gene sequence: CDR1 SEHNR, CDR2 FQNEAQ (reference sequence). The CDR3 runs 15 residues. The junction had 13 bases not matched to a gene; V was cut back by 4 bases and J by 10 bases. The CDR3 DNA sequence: TGTGCCAGCAGCTCCGAACCGGGACAGGGGAGTGATCAGTACTTC. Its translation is CASSSEPGQGSDQYF.

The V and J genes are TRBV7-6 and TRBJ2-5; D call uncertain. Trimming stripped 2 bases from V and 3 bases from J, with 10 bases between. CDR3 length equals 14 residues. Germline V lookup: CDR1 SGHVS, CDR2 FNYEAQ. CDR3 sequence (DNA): TGTGCCAGCAGCTTAAGGTCCCCCGAAGAGACCCAGTACTTC. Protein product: CASSLRSPEETQYF.

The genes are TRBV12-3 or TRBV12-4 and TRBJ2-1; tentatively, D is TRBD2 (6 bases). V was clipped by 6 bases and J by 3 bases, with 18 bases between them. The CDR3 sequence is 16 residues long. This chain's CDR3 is CASSPPPASDYNEQFF. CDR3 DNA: TGTGCCAGCAGCCCCCCCCCGGCTAGCGACTACAATGAGCAGTTCTTC.

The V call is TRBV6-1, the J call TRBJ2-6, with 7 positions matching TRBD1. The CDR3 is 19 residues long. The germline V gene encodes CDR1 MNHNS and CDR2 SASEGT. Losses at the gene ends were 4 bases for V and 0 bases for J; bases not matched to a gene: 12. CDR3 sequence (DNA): TGTGCCAGCAGTGGTAAGAAGGACAGGCAATTCTCTGGGGCCAACGTCCTGACTTTC. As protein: CASSGKKDRQFSGANVLTF.

DNA for the CDR3: TGTGCCAGCGGTCGATTCGGGGACATCTACGAGCAGTACTTC. Encoded protein: CASGRFGDIYEQYF. The rearrangement joins TRBV6-2 or TRBV6-3 to TRBJ2-7, with D perhaps matching TRBD1 (6 bases). The germline V and J ends were trimmed by 8 bases and 3 bases, with 17 bases remaining between them. This CDR3 is 14 amino acids long. Germline CDR1 MNHEY, CDR2 SVGEGT.

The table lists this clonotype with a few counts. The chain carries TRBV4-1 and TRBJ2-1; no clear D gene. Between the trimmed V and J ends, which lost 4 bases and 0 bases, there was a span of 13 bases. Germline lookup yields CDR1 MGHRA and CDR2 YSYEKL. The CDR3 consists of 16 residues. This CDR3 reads CASSPTWLTSYNEQFF. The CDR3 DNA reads TGCGCCAGCAGCCCGACGTGGCTTACCTCCTACAATGAGCAGTTCTTC.

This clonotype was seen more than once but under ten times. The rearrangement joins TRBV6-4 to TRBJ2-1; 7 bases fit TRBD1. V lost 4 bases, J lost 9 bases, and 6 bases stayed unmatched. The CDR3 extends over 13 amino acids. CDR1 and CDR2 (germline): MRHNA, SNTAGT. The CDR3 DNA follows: TGTGCCAGCAGTGGGCAGGGGGAAGGTGAGCAGTTCTTC. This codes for CASSGQGEGEQFF.

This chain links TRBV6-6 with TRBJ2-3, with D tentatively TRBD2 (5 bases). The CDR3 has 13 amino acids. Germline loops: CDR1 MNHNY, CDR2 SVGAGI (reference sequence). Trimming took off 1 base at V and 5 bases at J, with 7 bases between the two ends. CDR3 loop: CASSYYGGDTQYF. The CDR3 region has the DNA TGTGCCAGCAGTTACTACGGAGGAGATACGCAGTATTTT.

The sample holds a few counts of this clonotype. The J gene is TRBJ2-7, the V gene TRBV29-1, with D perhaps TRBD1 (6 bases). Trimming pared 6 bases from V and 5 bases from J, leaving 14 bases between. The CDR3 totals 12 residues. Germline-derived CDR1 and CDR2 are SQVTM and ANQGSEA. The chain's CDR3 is CSVQGDENEQYF. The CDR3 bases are TGCAGCGTACAGGGAGATGAGAACGAGCAGTACTTC.

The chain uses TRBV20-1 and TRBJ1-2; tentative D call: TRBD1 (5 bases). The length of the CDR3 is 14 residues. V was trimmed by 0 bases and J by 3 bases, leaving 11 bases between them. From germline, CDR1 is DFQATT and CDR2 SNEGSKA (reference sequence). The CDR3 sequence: CSARDRSRDYGYTF. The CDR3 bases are TGCAGTGCTAGAGATCGAAGCAGGGACTATGGCTACACCTTC.

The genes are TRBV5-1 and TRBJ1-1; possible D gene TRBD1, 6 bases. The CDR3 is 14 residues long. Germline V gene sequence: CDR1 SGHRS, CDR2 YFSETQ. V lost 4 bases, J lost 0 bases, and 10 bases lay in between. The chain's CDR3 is CASSMGHLNTEAFF. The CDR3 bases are TGCGCCAGCAGCATGGGACACTTGAACACTGAAGCTTTCTTT.

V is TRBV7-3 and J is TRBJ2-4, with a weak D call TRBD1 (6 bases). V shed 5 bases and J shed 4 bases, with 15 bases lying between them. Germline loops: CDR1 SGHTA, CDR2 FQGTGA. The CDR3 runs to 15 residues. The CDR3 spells CASSMTGLKKNIQYF. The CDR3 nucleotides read TGTGCCAGCAGCATGACAGGTCTGAAGAAAAACATTCAGTACTTC.

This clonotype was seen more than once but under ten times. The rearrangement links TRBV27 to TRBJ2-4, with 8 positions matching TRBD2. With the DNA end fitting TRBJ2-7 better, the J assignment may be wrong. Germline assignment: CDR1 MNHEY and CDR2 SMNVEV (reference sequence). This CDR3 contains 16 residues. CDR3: CASSLSSAGVTYEQYF. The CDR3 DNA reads TGTGCCAGCAGTTTATCCTCAGCGGGAGTAACCTACGAGCAGTACTTC.

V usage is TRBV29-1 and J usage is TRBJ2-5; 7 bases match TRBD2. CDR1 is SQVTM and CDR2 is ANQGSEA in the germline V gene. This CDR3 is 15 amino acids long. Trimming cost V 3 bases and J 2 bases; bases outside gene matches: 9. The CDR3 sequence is CSVDGGRGWQETQYF. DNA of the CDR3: TGCAGCGTTGATGGCGGGAGAGGGTGGCAAGAGACCCAGTACTTC.

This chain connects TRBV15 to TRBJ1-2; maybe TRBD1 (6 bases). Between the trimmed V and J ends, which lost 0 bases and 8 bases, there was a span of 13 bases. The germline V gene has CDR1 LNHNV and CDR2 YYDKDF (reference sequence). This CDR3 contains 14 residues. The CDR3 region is CATSRDFTGGGYTF. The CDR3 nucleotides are TGTGCCACCAGCAGAGATTTTACGGGGGGCGGCTACACCTTC. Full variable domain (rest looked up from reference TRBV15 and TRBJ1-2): DAMVIQNPRYQVTQFGKPVTLSCSQTLNHNVMYWYQQKSSQAPKLLFHYYDKDFNNEADTPDNFQSRRPNTSFCFLDIRSPGLGDTAMYLCATSRDFTGGGYTFGSGTRLTVV.

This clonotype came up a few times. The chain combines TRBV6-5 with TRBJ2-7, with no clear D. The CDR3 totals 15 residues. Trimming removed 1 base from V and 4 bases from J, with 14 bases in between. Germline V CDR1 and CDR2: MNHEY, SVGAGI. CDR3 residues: CASSYLGKEMYEQYF. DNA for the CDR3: TGTGCCAGCAGTTACTTAGGCAAGGAGATGTACGAGCAGTACTTC.

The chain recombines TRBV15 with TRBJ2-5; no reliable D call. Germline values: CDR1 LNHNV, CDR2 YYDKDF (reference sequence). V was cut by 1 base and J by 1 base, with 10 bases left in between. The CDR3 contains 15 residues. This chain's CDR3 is CATSRGGPGQETQYF. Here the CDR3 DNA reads TGTGCCACCAGCAGAGGAGGACCGGGCCAAGAGACCCAGTACTTC.

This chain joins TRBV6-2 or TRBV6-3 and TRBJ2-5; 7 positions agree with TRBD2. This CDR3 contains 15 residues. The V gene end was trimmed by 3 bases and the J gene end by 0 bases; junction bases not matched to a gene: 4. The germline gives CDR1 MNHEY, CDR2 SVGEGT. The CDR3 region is CASSYNAGDQETQYF. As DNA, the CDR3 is TGTGCCAGCAGTTATAATGCGGGAGACCAAGAGACCCAGTACTTC.

This chain's CDR3 is CASSYGWAYEQYF. Here the CDR3 DNA reads TGTGCCAGCAGTTACGGGTGGGCCTACGAGCAGTACTTC. This rearrangement joins TRBV6-2 or TRBV6-3 to TRBJ2-7; D is uncertain. Germline CDR1 reads MNHEY; CDR2 reads SVGEGT. The CDR3 is made up of 13 amino acids. V lost 2 bases and J lost 2, with 7 bases in between.

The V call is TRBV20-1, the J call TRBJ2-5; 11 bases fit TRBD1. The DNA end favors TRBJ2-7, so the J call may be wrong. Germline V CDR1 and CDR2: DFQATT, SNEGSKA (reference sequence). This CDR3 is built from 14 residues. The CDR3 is CSAHTGTGGTEQYF. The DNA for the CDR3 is TGCAGTGCCCACACCGGGACAGGGGGTACCGAGCAGTACTTC.

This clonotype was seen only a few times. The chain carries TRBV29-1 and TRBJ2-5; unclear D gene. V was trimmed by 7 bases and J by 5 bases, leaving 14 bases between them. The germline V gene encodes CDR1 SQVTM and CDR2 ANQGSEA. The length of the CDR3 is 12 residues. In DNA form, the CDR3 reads TGCAGCGGGGAAATAGGGCAGGAGACCCAGTACTTC. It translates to CSGEIGQETQYF.

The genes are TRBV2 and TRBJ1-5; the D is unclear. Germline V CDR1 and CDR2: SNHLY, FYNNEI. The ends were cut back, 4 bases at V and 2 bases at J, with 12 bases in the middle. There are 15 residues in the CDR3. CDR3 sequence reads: CASSALQAGNQPQHF. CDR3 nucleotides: TGTGCCAGCAGTGCTCTCCAGGCCGGCAATCAGCCCCAGCATTTT. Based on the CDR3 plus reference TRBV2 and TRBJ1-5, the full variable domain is EPEVTQTPSHQVTQMGQEVILRCVPISNHLYFYWYRQILGQKVEFLVSFYNNEISEKSEIFDDQFSVERPDGSNFTLKIRSTKLEDSAMYFCASSALQAGNQPQHFGDGTRLSIL.

The CDR3 DNA is TGTGCCAGCAGCTCCTATGGGGCGAACATTCAGTACTTC. Translated, it gives CASSSYGANIQYF. This chain links TRBV7-2 with TRBJ2-7; D might be TRBD1 (5 bases). TRBJ2-4 explains the end of the DNA better; the J call may be wrong. The CDR3 runs to 13 residues. Germline assignment: CDR1 SGHTA and CDR2 FQGNSA.

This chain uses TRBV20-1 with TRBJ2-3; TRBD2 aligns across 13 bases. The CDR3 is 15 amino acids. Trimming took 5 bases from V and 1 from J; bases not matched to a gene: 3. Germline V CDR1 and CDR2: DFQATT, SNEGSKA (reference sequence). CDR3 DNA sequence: TGCAGTGCTGGAGGACTAGCGGGGGGCACAGATACGCAGTATTTT. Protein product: CSAGGLAGGTDTQYF.

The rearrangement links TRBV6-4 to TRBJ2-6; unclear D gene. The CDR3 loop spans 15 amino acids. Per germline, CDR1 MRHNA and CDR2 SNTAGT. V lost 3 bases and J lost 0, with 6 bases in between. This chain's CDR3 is CASSERDSGANVLTF. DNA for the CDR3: TGTGCCAGCAGTGAGCGAGACTCTGGGGCCAACGTCCTGACTTTC.

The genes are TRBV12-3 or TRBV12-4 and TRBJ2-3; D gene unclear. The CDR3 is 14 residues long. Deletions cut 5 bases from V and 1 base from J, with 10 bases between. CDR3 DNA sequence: TGTGCCAGCAGTCTCCGGTCCCGCACAGATACGCAGTATTTT. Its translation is CASSLRSRTDTQYF.

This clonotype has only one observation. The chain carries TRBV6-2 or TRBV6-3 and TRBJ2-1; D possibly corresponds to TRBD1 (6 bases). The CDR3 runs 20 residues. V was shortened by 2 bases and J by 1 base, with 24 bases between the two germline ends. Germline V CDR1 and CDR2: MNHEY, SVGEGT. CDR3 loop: CASSYPRTAGAGQSYNEQFF. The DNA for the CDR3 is TGTGCCAGCAGTTACCCGCGGACGGCAGGGGCGGGTCAGTCCTACAATGAGCAGTTCTTC.

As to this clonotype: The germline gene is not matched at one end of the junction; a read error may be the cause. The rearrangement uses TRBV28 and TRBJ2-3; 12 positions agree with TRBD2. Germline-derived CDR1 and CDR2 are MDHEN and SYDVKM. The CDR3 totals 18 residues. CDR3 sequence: CTSSSGIRLAGDTDTQYF. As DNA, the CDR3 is TGTACCAGCAGTTCGGGGATCAGACTAGCGGGAGATACAGATACGCAGTATTTT.

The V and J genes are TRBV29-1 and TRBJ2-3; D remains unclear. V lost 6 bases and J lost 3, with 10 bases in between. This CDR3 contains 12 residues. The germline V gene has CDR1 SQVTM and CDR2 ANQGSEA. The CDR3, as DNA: TGCAGCGTCCCTTCTAGGACAGATACGCAGTATTTT. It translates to CSVPSRTDTQYF.

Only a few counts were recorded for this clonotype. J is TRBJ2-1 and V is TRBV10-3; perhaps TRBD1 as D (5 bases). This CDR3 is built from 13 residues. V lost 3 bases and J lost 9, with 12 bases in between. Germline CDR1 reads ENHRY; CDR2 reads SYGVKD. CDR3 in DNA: TGTGCCATCAGTGATGGGGCCCAGGGTGAGCAGTTCTTC. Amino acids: CAISDGAQGEQFF.